This T cell receptor (beta chain) was retrieved from a study of blood T cell repertoires in COVID-19. Across the study: T cells, B-cell-depleted T cells, or PBMCs supplied cDNA or gDNA.

Germline V CDR1 and CDR2: LGHDT, YNNKEL (reference sequence). The CDR3 has 16 residues. V was cut by 4 bases and J by 2 bases, with 17 bases left in between. The age range of participants was about 18 to 89 years, with residence in about 25 US areas. The authors' processing: Using reference gene primer amplification, nucleated cell counts were estimated. TCRdb's copy holds only in-frame clones and misses some; the assay was immunoSEQ multiplex PCR. V and J calls and clone size are those listed in that table; D and trimming were worked out from the DNA. The sample records 140,000 to 150,000 clones, more than 75% being singletons.

The chain is built from TRBV3-1 (or the pseudogene TRBV3-2) and TRBJ1-1; tentative D call: TRBD1 (6 bases). The sequence was collected from a woman aged 30 to 39 with acute COVID-19. Sample: PBMCs or T cells enriched from blood (not recorded which). CDR3 residues: CASSPRGGGANTEAFF. The DNA of the CDR3 is TGTGCCAGCAGCCCACGAGGGGGGGGCGCAAACACTGAAGCTTTCTTT.